The 8 T cell receptor beta chains below come from one sample, sequenced in a study of OX40 agonist ivuxolimab in advanced cancers. Method: immunoSEQ multiplex PCR; TCRdb's copy keeps in-frame clones and lacks some. This sample yields around 35,000 clones, of which about 88% are seen a single time; 2.4% belongs to the top ten. Sequenced material: CD4+ or CD8+ T cells sorted from blood, taken in a trial of the OX40 agonist ivuxolimab. The receptors shown here come from an adult with an advanced solid tumor such as melanoma, head and neck, liver or kidney cancer.

The chain recombines TRBV28 with TRBJ2-1; TRBD2 agrees at 11 bases. This CDR3 is 14 amino acids long. V dropped 8 bases and J dropped 7; count of bases not matched to a gene: 7. The germline gives CDR1 MDHEN, CDR2 SYDVKM. CDR3 in amino acids: CASFSGGAWNEQFF. The CDR3 DNA reads TGTGCCAGCTTTAGCGGGGGGGCTTGGAATGAGCAGTTCTTC.

J is TRBJ2-7 and V is TRBV19, with D possibly TRBD1 on 5 matching bases. The CDR3 length is 14 residues. V was cut by 3 bases and J by 2 bases, with 11 bases left in between. Germline CDR1 LNHDA, CDR2 SQIVND (reference sequence). The CDR3 DNA reads as TGTGCCAGTAGTATGACAGTTCCTACCTACGAGCAGTACTTC. This encodes CASSMTVPTYEQYF.

The chain joins TRBV29-1 to TRBJ2-1; D uncertain. Germline lookup yields CDR1 SQVTM and CDR2 ANQGSEA. The CDR3 is 10 amino acids. Trimming removed 4 bases from V and 7 bases from J, with 5 bases in between. In nucleotides, the CDR3 is TGCAGCGTTGCCAGGAATGAGCAGTTCTTC. It translates to CSVARNEQFF.

V gene TRBV6-6 combines with J gene TRBJ1-2, with a tentative D call TRBD1 (6 bases). The CDR3 is 14 residues long. V gave up 7 bases and J gave up 5 bases, with 17 bases separating them. Per the germline V gene, CDR1 is MNHNY and CDR2 is SVGAGI (reference sequence). The CDR3 protein is CASTTGFNPYGYTF. The CDR3 DNA reads TGTGCCAGCACCACAGGGTTTAACCCTTATGGCTACACCTTC.

The chain employs TRBV4-1 and TRBJ1-1; maybe TRBD1 (5 bases). The CDR3 consists of 18 residues. Deletions cut 1 base from V and 6 bases from J, with 24 bases between. Germline loops: CDR1 MGHRA, CDR2 YSYEKL. CDR3: CASSQGLRDGRGNAEAFF. The DNA of the CDR3 is TGCGCCAGCAGCCAAGGACTCCGGGACGGAAGGGGTAACGCTGAAGCTTTCTTT.

As for this clone: One end of the junction fails to match germline, which may point to a read error. J is TRBJ1-2 and V is TRBV6-1; no reliable D call. Per germline, CDR1 MNHNS and CDR2 SASEGT. The CDR3 has 15 residues. CDR3 in amino acids: CAISEKSTEGYGYTF. The CDR3 DNA sequence: TGTGCCATCAGTGAGAAGTCCACCGAGGGCTATGGCTACACCTTC.

The chain carries TRBV12-1 and TRBJ2-1; the D call in the table, TRBD2, was not verified against the DNA. TRBV12-1 is marked as a pseudogene. CDR3 length: 14 residues. The CDR3 spells CASRGRSSYNEQFF. CDR3 nucleotides: TGTGCCAGCAGGGGGAGAAGCTCCTACAATGAGCAGTTCTTC.

The chain couples TRBV7-3 to TRBJ1-5, with 8 bases that match TRBD1. The CDR3 contains 16 residues. Looked up from germline, CDR1 is SGHTA and CDR2 is FQGTGA. The V gene end was trimmed by 2 bases and the J gene end by 5 bases; junction bases not matched to a gene: 8. The CDR3 spells CASSLGGQVRDQPQHF. DNA for the CDR3: TGTGCCAGCAGCTTAGGGGGACAGGTTCGGGATCAGCCCCAGCATTTT.